These 27 T cell receptor beta chains came from one sample sequenced in a study of OX40 agonist ivuxolimab in advanced cancers. This table comes from immunoSEQ multiplex PCR, and its TCRdb copy is limited to in-frame clones, with some not included. The sample has 80,000 or so clones; 85% are singletons. The source material was CD4+ or CD8+ T cells sorted from blood, sampled in a trial of the OX40 agonist ivuxolimab. These receptor sequences come from an adult with an advanced solid tumor such as melanoma, head and neck, liver or kidney cancer.

The rearrangement uses TRBV15 and TRBJ2-1; TRBD2 aligns across 7 bases. V shed 0 bases and J 6 bases; nucleotides not matched to a gene: 8. The germline V gene has CDR1 LNHNV and CDR2 YYDKDF (reference sequence). CDR3 length equals 16 residues. As DNA, the CDR3 is TGTGCCACCAGCAGAGAGGAGGGAGGGCCCCTCAATGAGCAGTTCTTC. As protein: CATSREEGGPLNEQFF.

The rearrangement links TRBV11-2 to TRBJ2-4; no reliable D call. Trimming shortened V by 5 bases and J by 5 bases, and 10 bases separated the two germline ends. This CDR3 has 13 residues. The germline V gene has CDR1 SGHAT and CDR2 FQNNGV. CDR3 in amino acids: CASSQGPQNIQYF. CDR3 bases: TGTGCCAGCAGCCAAGGCCCGCAAAACATTCAGTACTTC.

The chain combines TRBV30 with TRBJ2-5; 7 bases fit TRBD1. The junction had 11 bases not matched to a gene; V was cut back by 2 bases and J by 2 bases. The CDR3 has 16 amino acids. Germline CDR1 is GTSNPN and CDR2 is SVGIG (reference sequence). In DNA form, the CDR3 reads TGTGCCTGGAGTCCGCCGGGACAGAGGATTCAAGAGACCCAGTACTTC. Its protein product is CAWSPPGQRIQETQYF. Full variable domain (outside the CDR3, taken from reference TRBV30 and TRBJ2-5): SQTIHQWPATLVQPVGSPLSLECTVEGTSNPNLYWYRQAAGRGLQLLFYSVGIGQISSEVPQNLSASRPQDRQFILSSKKLLLSDSGFYLCAWSPPGQRIQETQYFGPGTRLLVL.

This clone was recorded only once. This chain joins TRBV4-2 and TRBJ1-3; 8 bases map to TRBD1. V dropped 1 base and J dropped 2; count of bases not matched to a gene: 4. The CDR3 has 16 residues. The germline V gene encodes CDR1 LGHNA and CDR2 YNFKEQ. The CDR3 coding sequence is TGTGCCAGCAGCCAAGCCGACAGGGGCACTGGAAACACCATATATTTT. Residues: CASSQADRGTGNTIYF.

This rearrangement joins TRBV9 to TRBJ2-1; 7 bases match TRBD2. Per the germline V gene, CDR1 is SGDLS and CDR2 is YYNGEE. V lost 0 bases, J lost 9 bases, and 6 bases stayed unmatched. The CDR3 is 14 amino acids. CDR3 DNA: TGTGCCAGCAGCGTAGCGGGAGGCCCAGGTGAGCAGTTCTTC. Translation: CASSVAGGPGEQFF.

V is TRBV11-2 and J is TRBJ2-3, with D perhaps given as TRBD1 or TRBD2 (6 bases each). The V gene's germline CDR1 is SGHAT and CDR2 FQNNGV. The V and J ends lost 11 bases and 2 bases respectively, with 17 bases between them. The CDR3 has 14 amino acids. The CDR3 DNA is TGTGCCTCCCGGGGGCAGCTACACACAGATACGCAGTATTTT. As protein: CASRGQLHTDTQYF.

The chain carries TRBV7-2 and TRBJ1-4, with D hard to call. Trimming shortened V by 5 bases and J by 4 bases, and 14 bases separated the two germline ends. Germline loops: CDR1 SGHTA, CDR2 FQGNSA. There are 15 residues in the CDR3. The CDR3 DNA reads TGTGCCAGCAGCCCGCAGCGGAGTAGTAATGAAAAACTGTTTTTT. Translation gives CASSPQRSSNEKLFF.

This clone showed up just once. The V call is TRBV2, the J call TRBJ2-1; the D is unclear. The V end was cut by 7 bases, the J end by 6 bases, with 4 bases between. Looked up from germline, CDR1 is SNHLY and CDR2 is FYNNEI. The CDR3 runs 10 residues. The CDR3 spells CASTGNEQFF. The DNA for the CDR3 is TGTGCCAGCACGGGCAATGAGCAGTTCTTC.

The chain links TRBV28 to TRBJ2-1; D unresolved. The CDR3 totals 12 residues. Germline CDR1 reads MDHEN; CDR2 reads SYDVKM. Trimming removed 4 bases at V and 4 bases at J, with 5 bases between. CDR3 sequence: CASSSFYNEQFF. Written as DNA, the CDR3 is TGTGCCAGCAGTTCTTTTTACAATGAGCAGTTCTTC.

This chain connects TRBV7-2 to TRBJ1-1; 9 nucleotides match TRBD1. This CDR3 is built from 14 residues. Germline CDR1 is SGHTA and CDR2 is FQGNSA. V shed 4 bases and J 4 bases; nucleotides not matched to a gene: 4. This CDR3 is CASSYQTGGTEAFF. CDR3 bases: TGTGCCAGCAGCTACCAGACAGGGGGCACTGAAGCTTTCTTT.

The V call is TRBV29-1, the J call TRBJ2-7, with a weak D call TRBD1 (6 bases). V was clipped by 5 bases and J by 3 bases, with 8 bases between them. CDR1 is SQVTM and CDR2 is ANQGSEA in the germline V gene. The CDR3 length is 11 residues. The CDR3 here is CSVSQGYEQYF. DNA of the CDR3: TGCAGCGTTTCACAGGGCTACGAGCAGTACTTC.

This chain joins TRBV4-2 and TRBJ1-3; 8 bases match TRBD1. The V gene end was trimmed by 5 bases and the J gene end by 8 bases; junction bases not matched to a gene: 14. This CDR3 comprises 16 residues. CDR1 is LGHNA, CDR2 YNFKEQ, per germline. The CDR3 spells CASSEPSGTGGDTIYF. The CDR3 DNA reads as TGTGCCAGCAGCGAGCCCTCCGGGACAGGAGGTGACACCATATATTTT.

The DNA for the CDR3 is TGTGCCAGCAGCTTCATTCGGGCTGAAGCTTTCTTT. Translated: CASSFIRAEAFF. The V call is TRBV7-8, the J call TRBJ1-1; D not resolved. The CDR3 totals 12 residues. CDR1 is SGHVS, CDR2 FQNEAQ, per germline. V lost 3 bases, J lost 6 bases, and 8 bases lay in between.

The chain links TRBV28 to TRBJ2-7; D possibly corresponds to TRBD1 (5 bases). The V gene's germline CDR1 is MDHEN and CDR2 SYDVKM. CDR3 length equals 14 residues. With 3 bases removed from V and 4 bases from J, the gap between germline ends came to 13 bases. The CDR3, as DNA: TGTGCCAGCAGTTTCCATGGGGCTAAGTACGAGCAGTACTTC. Translating gives CASSFHGAKYEQYF.

V and J are TRBV2 and TRBJ1-1; 7 bases line up with TRBD1. The CDR3 covers 16 residues. Germline loops: CDR1 SNHLY, CDR2 FYNNEI. Germline trimming cut 8 bases from V and 1 base from J; bases unmatched to any gene: 13. CDR3 sequence: CASQGSGTDQNTEAFF. CDR3 bases: TGTGCCAGCCAAGGGTCAGGGACAGACCAGAACACTGAAGCTTTCTTT.

The rearrangement links TRBV10-3 to TRBJ2-7; D remains ambiguous. Trimming took off 8 bases at V and 6 bases at J, with 5 bases between the two ends. The CDR3 contains 9 residues. Germline V gene sequence: CDR1 ENHRY, CDR2 SYGVKD. This CDR3 reads CAIGAEQYF. The DNA for the CDR3 is TGTGCCATCGGTGCCGAGCAGTACTTC.

The chain couples TRBV11-2 to TRBJ2-7; D possibly corresponds to TRBD1 (6 bases). Trimming cost V 5 bases and J 8 bases, with 10 bases left between them. The CDR3 runs 11 residues. Per germline, CDR1 SGHAT and CDR2 FQNNGV. The CDR3 DNA sequence: TGTGCCAGCAGCCCTCGGGACAAGCAGTACTTC. Translation: CASSPRDKQYF.

The chain carries TRBV6-1 and TRBJ1-5; 8 bases are shared with TRBD1. CDR3 length equals 13 residues. Trimming removed 7 bases from V and 5 bases from J; junction bases left unmatched: 4. Germline V CDR1 and CDR2: MNHNS, SASEGT. CDR3 coding DNA: TGTGCCAGCACGGACAGGGCGGATCAGCCCCAGCATTTT. This gives the protein CASTDRADQPQHF.

V and J are TRBV10-1 and TRBJ2-3; TRBD2 agrees at 13 bases. Germline V CDR1 and CDR2: WNHNN, SYGVQD (reference sequence). There are 15 residues in the CDR3. V lost 3 bases and J lost 4; bases outside the gene matches: 1. The CDR3 region is CASSELAGGSDTQYF. The CDR3 DNA reads TGCGCCAGCAGTGAACTAGCGGGAGGGTCAGATACGCAGTATTTT.

The chain recombines TRBV28 with TRBJ1-6, with 7 nucleotides matching TRBD1. CDR1 is MDHEN and CDR2 is SYDVKM in the germline V gene. V shed 3 bases and J 6 bases; nucleotides not matched to a gene: 8. The CDR3 contains 16 residues. The CDR3: CASSFPRGGINSPLHF. CDR3 bases: TGTGCCAGCAGTTTTCCCAGGGGGGGGATTAATTCACCCCTCCACTTT.

The chain couples TRBV6-5 to TRBJ2-2; no firm D call. The CDR3 covers 16 residues. Trimming removed 3 bases at V and 6 bases at J, with 17 bases between. Germline V lookup: CDR1 MNHEY, CDR2 SVGAGI. Here the CDR3 DNA reads TGTGCCAGCAGTTATTTACATTTCAGGTCACCCGGGGAGCTGTTTTTT. Its translation is CASSYLHFRSPGELFF.

The chain recombines TRBV7-3 with TRBJ2-3; 10 bases match TRBD2. The CDR3 totals 16 residues. V lost 5 bases to trimming and J lost 1 base; unmatched junction nucleotides: 6. The germline gives CDR1 SGHTA, CDR2 FQGTGA. CDR3 bases: TGTGCCAGCAGCCCACCCGGGACTAGCGGCACAGATACGCAGTATTTT. It codes for CASSPPGTSGTDTQYF.

The chain has TRBV19 and TRBJ1-4; D ambiguous. V was cut by 6 bases and J by 0 bases, with 8 bases left in between. The CDR3 is made up of 14 amino acids. Germline CDR1 and CDR2: LNHDA and SQIVND (reference sequence). CDR3 bases: TGTGCCAGTAGGGTCAAGGCAACTAATGAAAAACTGTTTTTT. Translation gives CASRVKATNEKLFF.

V and J are TRBV4-1 and TRBJ2-7, with TRBD2 as a possible D gene (6 bases). There are 14 residues in the CDR3. The germline V and J ends were trimmed by 1 base and 4 bases, with 11 bases remaining between them. The germline V gene encodes CDR1 MGHRA and CDR2 YSYEKL. The CDR3 region is CASSQAGLLYEQYF. The CDR3 DNA reads TGCGCCAGCAGCCAAGCGGGACTCCTATACGAGCAGTACTTC.

The rearrangement joins TRBV4-2 to TRBJ2-3; tentative D call: TRBD2 (5 bases). Trimming took off 3 bases at V and 3 bases at J, with 16 bases between the two ends. The CDR3 covers 16 residues. Germline V gives CDR1 LGHNA, CDR2 YNFKEQ. The CDR3: CASSQVARGETDTQYF. Written as DNA, the CDR3 is TGTGCCAGCAGCCAGGTAGCGAGAGGTGAGACAGATACGCAGTATTTT.

In its sample, this clone was seen a few times. V gene TRBV13 combines with J gene TRBJ1-4; TRBD1 might be the D (6 bases). Germline V lookup: CDR1 PRHDT, CDR2 FYEKMQ (reference sequence). Trimming took off 0 bases at V and 1 base at J, with 9 bases between the two ends. This CDR3 spans 16 amino acids. The DNA of the CDR3 is TGTGCCAGCAGCTTAGGTCAGACAGGAACTAATGAAAAACTGTTTTTT. The encoded protein is CASSLGQTGTNEKLFF.

Only one count was recorded for this clone. The chain uses TRBV18 and TRBJ2-1, with 9 bases matching TRBD1. V gave up 6 bases and J gave up 8 bases; unmatched junction bases: 5. There are 13 residues in the CDR3. Germline CDR1 reads KGHSH; CDR2 reads LQKENI. The CDR3 is CASSGDRVYEQFF. The CDR3 DNA reads TGTGCCAGCTCCGGGGACAGGGTCTATGAGCAGTTCTTC.